Each of the 23 T cell receptor beta chains below was sequenced from the same sample in a study of blood T cell repertoires in COVID-19. TCRdb's table, derived via immunoSEQ multiplex PCR, lists solely in-frame clones and lacks some. The sample gives some 130,000 clones, more than 75% of which show up once; about 10% is in the top ten. Input material: peripheral blood. The source of these receptors is a man aged 55 to 70 who had recovered from COVID-19.

The J gene is TRBJ2-5, the V gene TRBV3-1 (or the pseudogene TRBV3-2); D remains unclear. V was trimmed by 1 base and J by 3 bases, leaving 9 bases between them. The CDR3 has 14 residues. Germline values: CDR1 LGHDT, CDR2 YNNKEL (reference sequence). CDR3 protein: CASSQVSLEETQYF. The CDR3 DNA reads TGTGCCAGCAGCCAAGTATCCCTAGAAGAGACCCAGTACTTC.

This clone was seen just once. V and J are TRBV5-5 and TRBJ2-3; D is uncertain. Germline V CDR1 and CDR2: SGHKS, YYEKEE (reference sequence). The CDR3 contains 14 residues. Trimming shortened V by 0 bases and J by 1 base, and 6 bases separated the two germline ends. CDR3: CASSLDQGTDTQYF. The CDR3, as DNA: TGTGCCAGCAGCTTGGATCAGGGCACAGATACGCAGTATTTT.

The chain joins TRBV4-1 to TRBJ1-1, with unresolved D. The CDR3 is 16 residues long. Trimming took off 0 bases at V and 0 bases at J, with 11 bases between the two ends. The V gene's germline CDR1 is MGHRA and CDR2 YSYEKL. The CDR3 DNA sequence: TGCGCCAGCAGCCAAGATAAGCTGCAAATGAACACTGAAGCTTTCTTT. Protein product: CASSQDKLQMNTEAFF.

On this clone: The germline gene is not matched at one end of the junction; a read error may be the cause. This chain connects TRBV4-3 to TRBJ1-2; D unclear. The CDR3 sequence is 14 residues long. CDR1 and CDR2 from the germline V gene are LGHNA and YSLEER. This CDR3 is CASSQEVQIYGYTF. DNA of the CDR3: TGCGCCAGCAGTCAAGAGGTCCAGATCTATGGCTACACCTTC.

This chain joins TRBV4-3 and TRBJ2-5; D remains unclear. The CDR3 has 14 residues. The germline gives CDR1 LGHNA, CDR2 YSLEER. With 0 bases removed from V and 3 bases from J, the gap between germline ends came to 8 bases. CDR3 residues: CASSQDYSKETQYF. The CDR3 DNA follows: TGCGCCAGCAGCCAAGATTACAGTAAAGAGACCCAGTACTTC.

The chain has TRBV30 and TRBJ2-7; 9 nucleotides agree with TRBD1. The CDR3 is 14 residues long. Trimming took 5 bases from V and 2 from J; bases not matched to a gene: 7. Germline V gene sequence: CDR1 GTSNPN, CDR2 SVGIG (reference sequence). The CDR3, as DNA: TGTGCCTGGGGTCGGACAGGGGTGACCTACGAGCAGTACTTC. Translated: CAWGRTGVTYEQYF.

The gene calls are TRBV19 and TRBJ2-7; D perhaps matches TRBD2 (6 bases). The CDR3 consists of 13 residues. Germline CDR1 reads LNHDA; CDR2 reads SQIVND (reference sequence). The V end lost 4 bases, the J end lost 7 bases, and 14 bases lay between the germline ends. CDR3 amino acids: CASSTGLRGEQYF. In nucleotides, the CDR3 is TGTGCCAGTAGTACGGGACTCCGTGGGGAGCAGTACTTC.

This clone was recorded only once. The rearrangement links TRBV6-5 to TRBJ2-7, with a tentative D call TRBD2 (5 bases). This CDR3 has 14 residues. The germline V and J ends were trimmed by 6 bases and 0 bases, with 12 bases remaining between them. Germline-derived CDR1 and CDR2 are MNHEY and SVGAGI. The CDR3 loop is CASSKGAGSYEQYF. DNA of the CDR3: TGTGCCAGCAGCAAGGGTGCGGGCTCCTACGAGCAGTACTTC.

The genes are TRBV19 and TRBJ2-6; D gene unclear. Germline V lookup: CDR1 LNHDA, CDR2 SQIVND (reference sequence). There are 13 residues in the CDR3. V was pared by 5 bases and J by 1 base, with 3 bases between. The CDR3 protein is CASSSSGANVLTF. CDR3 DNA: TGTGCCAGTAGTTCGTCTGGGGCCAACGTCCTGACTTTC.

The V and J genes are TRBV21-1 and TRBJ1-1. TRBV21-1 is an annotated pseudogene. This CDR3 is built from 12 residues. CDR3 sequence: CASEGRATEAFF. The CDR3, as DNA: TGTGCCAGCGAGGGAAGGGCCACTGAAGCTTTCTTT.

The V call is TRBV11-3, the J call TRBJ1-1; D call uncertain. The CDR3 length is 13 residues. Per the germline V gene, CDR1 is SGHNT and CDR2 is YENEEA. V was cut by 3 bases and J by 4 bases, with 9 bases left in between. The CDR3 region is CASSFSPSTEAFF. CDR3 nucleotide sequence: TGTGCCAGCAGCTTCTCCCCCAGCACTGAAGCTTTCTTT.

V and J are TRBV15 and TRBJ1-4; tentative D call: TRBD1 (6 bases). The CDR3 contains 17 residues. The V end was cut by 0 bases, the J end by 3 bases, with 14 bases between. CDR1 LNHNV and CDR2 YYDKDF come from the germline V gene (reference sequence). CDR3: CATSRDPPDRPNEKLFF. CDR3 in DNA: TGTGCCACCAGCAGAGATCCCCCGGACAGACCTAATGAAAAACTGTTTTTT.

The chain carries TRBV7-8 and TRBJ1-3, with 7 bases lining up with TRBD1. Germline V gives CDR1 SGHVS, CDR2 FQNEAQ. Losses at the gene ends were 5 bases for V and 2 bases for J; bases not matched to a gene: 3. This CDR3 contains 14 residues. The CDR3 is CASSPRGPGNTIYF. CDR3 bases: TGTGCCAGCAGCCCTAGGGGGCCTGGAAACACCATATATTTT.

This clone was detected only once. J is TRBJ1-4 and V is TRBV19, with D perhaps TRBD1 (6 bases). CDR1 and CDR2 (germline): LNHDA, SQIVND (reference sequence). The CDR3 extends over 18 amino acids. Deletions cut 10 bases from V and 0 bases from J, with 24 bases between. DNA for the CDR3: TGTGCCACCCGAGGGTGGGGGCTAGGAACCCCAACTAATGAAAAACTGTTTTTT. Amino acid sequence: CATRGWGLGTPTNEKLFF. The whole variable domain, filled in from reference TRBV19 and TRBJ1-4, reads DGGITQSPKYLFRKEGQNVTLSCEQNLNHDAMYWYRQDPGQGLRLIYYSQIVNDFQKGDIAEGYSVSREKKESFPLTVTSAQKNPTAFYLCATRGWGLGTPTNEKLFFGSGTQLSVL.

The rearrangement joins TRBV6-2 or TRBV6-3 to TRBJ2-7; 9 nucleotides agree with TRBD1. This CDR3 is 15 amino acids long. In germline, CDR1 is MNHEY, CDR2 SVGEGT. The ends lost 7 bases at V and 9 bases at J; junction bases unmatched: 16. The CDR3 loop reads CASTPPGQGRSRQYF. In DNA form, the CDR3 reads TGTGCCAGCACCCCACCGGGACAGGGCCGCAGTCGGCAGTACTTC.

The chain links TRBV11-3 to TRBJ2-5, with a possible D match to TRBD2 (5 bases). Germline assignment: CDR1 SGHNT and CDR2 YENEEA. This CDR3 has 11 amino acids. The germline V and J ends were trimmed by 11 bases and 3 bases, with 10 bases remaining between them. The CDR3 DNA reads as TGTGCCCGGGGAAGTGAAGAGACCCAGTACTTC. Translation: CARGSEETQYF.

A single count supports this clone. The rearrangement joins TRBV14 to TRBJ2-1, with 9 bases identical to TRBD2. The CDR3 covers 19 residues. Germline CDR1 and CDR2: SGHDN and FVKESK. V lost 2 bases to trimming and J lost 0 bases; unmatched junction nucleotides: 11. CDR3 sequence reads: CASSQPGLAGPISYNEQFF. In DNA, the CDR3 is TGTGCCAGCAGCCAACCGGGGCTAGCGGGGCCGATCTCCTACAATGAGCAGTTCTTC.

The sample holds a few counts of this clone. The gene calls are TRBV28 and TRBJ2-1, with 10 positions matching TRBD2. The J segment lost 7 bases and the V segment lost 5 bases, leaving 8 bases of the junction unmatched. Per the germline V gene, CDR1 is MDHEN and CDR2 is SYDVKM. This CDR3 is 15 amino acids long. The CDR3 sequence: CASSPRTSGQNEQFF. For the CDR3, the DNA is TGTGCCAGCAGTCCTCGGACTAGCGGCCAAAATGAGCAGTTCTTC.

The V call is TRBV7-3, the J call TRBJ2-2, with 10 bases that match TRBD1. Germline V gene lookup returns CDR1 SGHTA and CDR2 FQGTGA. V lost 4 bases to trimming and J lost 5 bases; unmatched junction nucleotides: 1. CDR3 length equals 14 residues. This CDR3 reads CASSSGQGTGELFF. The CDR3 coding sequence is TGTGCCAGCAGCTCGGGACAGGGGACCGGGGAGCTGTTTTTT.

The chain joins TRBV6-2 or TRBV6-3 to TRBJ1-2, with TRBD1 as a possible D gene (6 bases). Germline assignment: CDR1 MNHEY and CDR2 SVGEGT. CDR3 length equals 14 residues. Trimming left V 6 bases short and J 3 bases short, with 14 bases between. Here the CDR3 reads CASSRRQVDYGYTF. Written as DNA, the CDR3 is TGTGCCAGCAGCCGACGACAGGTGGACTATGGCTACACCTTC.

This clone was seen more than once but under ten times. This chain uses TRBV9 with TRBJ1-2; D perhaps matches TRBD1 (6 bases). The CDR3 contains 15 residues. V was shortened by 4 bases and J by 4 bases, with 17 bases between the two germline ends. Germline V gives CDR1 SGDLS, CDR2 YYNGEE. The CDR3 coding sequence is TGTGCCAGCAGCCCATTTGGGGGGGCCGCCTATGGCTACACCTTC. Its protein product is CASSPFGGAAYGYTF.

The chain uses TRBV7-2 and TRBJ2-5; D might be TRBD1 (5 bases). Trimming cost V 0 bases and J 5 bases, with 10 bases left between them. CDR3 size: 14 residues. Germline CDR1 SGHTA, CDR2 FQGNSA. CDR3 region: CASSLAQGSETQYF. The CDR3 region has the DNA TGTGCCAGCAGCTTAGCGCAGGGATCGGAGACCCAGTACTTC.

The J gene is TRBJ2-7, the V gene TRBV5-6, with 8 nucleotides matching TRBD2. The CDR3 sequence is 13 residues long. CDR1 and CDR2 from the germline V gene are SGHDT and YYEEEE. Germline trimming cut 4 bases from V and 5 bases from J; bases unmatched to any gene: 5. The CDR3 region is CASSAGLANEQYF. In DNA, the CDR3 is TGTGCCAGCAGCGCCGGACTAGCAAACGAGCAGTACTTC.